The 18 T cell receptor beta chains below were found in one sample sequenced in a study of technical replicates of blood from a few donors. Measured with immunoSEQ multiplex PCR; TCRdb has only the in-frame clones, and not every one. Here the sample spans more than 70,000 clones, roughly 96% being singletons. Material: T cells isolated from PBMCs. These receptors were obtained from a human donor in good health.

The chain has TRBV5-1 and TRBJ2-7; 9 bases line up with TRBD2. The CDR3 sequence is 13 residues long. From germline, CDR1 is SGHRS and CDR2 YFSETQ. V dropped 5 bases and J dropped 2; count of bases not matched to a gene: 2. In DNA form, the CDR3 reads TGCGCCAGCAGGACTAGCGGAACCTACGAGCAGTACTTC. This sequence encodes CASRTSGTYEQYF.

The chain uses TRBV19 and TRBJ1-5, with TRBD1 identical over 7 bases. Per germline, CDR1 LNHDA and CDR2 SQIVND (reference sequence). The CDR3 is made up of 15 amino acids. The J segment lost 4 bases and the V segment lost 5 bases, leaving 8 bases of the junction unmatched. CDR3 in amino acids: CASSPWAGGNQPQHF. The CDR3 DNA follows: TGTGCCAGTAGTCCGTGGGCAGGGGGTAATCAGCCCCAGCATTTT.

The gene calls are TRBV29-1 and TRBJ1-2; 7 bases align to TRBD1. The length of the CDR3 is 11 residues. Germline CDR1 reads SQVTM; CDR2 reads ANQGSEA. V shed 4 bases and J 8 bases; nucleotides not matched to a gene: 4. The CDR3 coding sequence is TGCAGCGTTGGGACAGGTGTCGGCTACACCTTC. Amino acids: CSVGTGVGYTF.

The chain is built from TRBV13 and TRBJ2-7; TRBD1 matches at 9 bases. With 4 bases clipped from V and 2 bases from J, the junction kept 15 bases outside the gene matches. In germline, CDR1 is PRHDT, CDR2 FYEKMQ (reference sequence). The CDR3 has 18 residues. This CDR3 is CASSSTARLGQGPYEQYF. The CDR3 DNA reads as TGTGCCAGCAGCTCTACTGCCCGTCTGGGACAGGGCCCCTACGAGCAGTACTTC.

The chain employs TRBV1 and TRBJ1-4. TRBV1 is an annotated pseudogene. The CDR3 contains 17 residues. CDR3 sequence: CTSSQPPWGARNEKLFF. CDR3 sequence (DNA): TGCACCAGCAGCCAACCTCCCTGGGGAGCGCGAAATGAAAAACTGTTTTTT.

V usage is TRBV4-1 and J usage is TRBJ1-2; D gene ambiguous. The germline V gene encodes CDR1 MGHRA and CDR2 YSYEKL. Between the trimmed V and J ends, which lost 0 bases and 8 bases, there was a span of 10 bases. The CDR3 spans 13 residues. For the CDR3, the DNA is TGCGCCAGCAGCCAAGAACAGCTTGGAGGCTACACCTTC. Translated: CASSQEQLGGYTF.

The rearrangement joins TRBV19 to TRBJ1-1, with 7 positions matching TRBD1. Trimming took 9 bases from V and 0 from J; bases not matched to a gene: 13. Germline values: CDR1 LNHDA, CDR2 SQIVND (reference sequence). The CDR3 totals 16 residues. The CDR3 reads CASESMTGTMNTEAFF. The CDR3 coding sequence is TGTGCCAGCGAATCCATGACAGGGACGATGAACACTGAAGCTTTCTTT. Combining the CDR3 with reference TRBV19 and TRBJ1-1 gives the whole variable domain DGGITQSPKYLFRKEGQNVTLSCEQNLNHDAMYWYRQDPGQGLRLIYYSQIVNDFQKGDIAEGYSVSREKKESFPLTVTSAQKNPTAFYLCASESMTGTMNTEAFFGQGTRLTVV.

The sample holds one count of this clone. The J gene is TRBJ2-3, the V gene TRBV6-6; 10 bases are shared with TRBD2. The CDR3 is 14 residues long. After removal of 5 bases from V and 2 bases from J, the junction contained 1 base not matched to a gene. Per the germline V gene, CDR1 is MNHNY and CDR2 is SVGAGI (reference sequence). CDR3 in DNA: TGTGCCAGCAGTACTAGCGGGAACACAGATACGCAGTATTTT. Protein sequence: CASSTSGNTDTQYF.

The gene calls are TRBV6-1 and TRBJ2-5; 9 bases agree with TRBD2. Looked up from germline, CDR1 is MNHNS and CDR2 is SASEGT. This CDR3 has 15 residues. With 2 bases clipped from V and 11 bases from J, the junction kept 12 bases outside the gene matches. In DNA form, the CDR3 reads TGTGCCAGCAGTGAACAGGCTAGCGGGGCCATGTCTCAGTACTTC. Translated, it gives CASSEQASGAMSQYF.

The chain couples TRBV2 to TRBJ2-3; tentative D call: TRBD2 (6 bases). CDR1 and CDR2 from the germline V gene are SNHLY and FYNNEI. V lost 7 bases and J 2 bases, leaving 16 bases between the germline ends. This CDR3 region has 15 residues. The CDR3 DNA is TGTGCCAGCAACCTACTAGAGCGGGCCACAGATACGCAGTATTTT. Protein product: CASNLLERATDTQYF.

This clone is a singleton in its sample. CDR3 sequence: CASSLRAGASSNQPQHF. In DNA, the CDR3 is TGTGCCAGCAGCTTAAGAGCGGGGGCCAGCAGCAATCAGCCCCAGCATTTT. The V and J genes are TRBV5-8 and TRBJ1-5, with D maybe TRBD1 (6 bases). Per the germline V gene, CDR1 is SGHTS and CDR2 is YDEGEE. V was cut by 2 bases and J by 1 base, with 16 bases left in between. The length of the CDR3 is 17 residues. Based on the CDR3 plus reference TRBV5-8 and TRBJ1-5, the full variable domain is EAGVTQSPTHLIKTRGQQATLRCSPISGHTSVYWYQQALGLGLQFLLWYDEGEERNRGNFPPRFSGRQFPNYSSELNVNALELEDSALYLCASSLRAGASSNQPQHFGDGTRLSIL.

This clone is a singleton in its sample. The V call is TRBV5-6, the J call TRBJ2-1; 7 bases agree with TRBD1. The junction had 12 bases not matched to a gene; V was cut back by 3 bases and J by 6 bases. There are 16 residues in the CDR3. Looked up from germline, CDR1 is SGHDT and CDR2 is YYEEEE. This CDR3 reads CASSSPTETGLNEQFF. CDR3 nucleotide sequence: TGTGCCAGCAGCTCACCCACCGAGACAGGGCTCAATGAGCAGTTCTTC.

V usage is TRBV4-1 and J usage is TRBJ1-2; 9 bases map to TRBD1. Germline CDR1 MGHRA, CDR2 YSYEKL. V lost 2 bases to trimming and J lost 10 bases; unmatched junction nucleotides: 5. CDR3 length: 13 residues. For the CDR3, the DNA is TGCGCCAGCAGCCAAACAGGGGGCTCACACTACACCTTC. It yields the protein CASSQTGGSHYTF.

This sequence joins TRBV28 and TRBJ1-2; no firm D call. The V end was cut by 6 bases, the J end by 6 bases, with 11 bases between. This CDR3 is 12 amino acids long. Germline CDR1 MDHEN, CDR2 SYDVKM. Here the CDR3 DNA reads TGTGCCAGCAGACCCCGAGTCGATGGCTACACCTTC. Translated, it gives CASRPRVDGYTF.

The J gene is TRBJ2-7, the V gene TRBV5-4; D remains unclear. V shed 0 bases and J shed 7 bases, with 14 bases lying between them. Germline assignment: CDR1 SGHNT and CDR2 YYREEE (reference sequence). The CDR3 contains 14 residues. CDR3 amino acids: CASSLGSDFGEQYF. The CDR3, as DNA: TGTGCCAGCAGCTTGGGCTCCGACTTTGGGGAGCAGTACTTC.

The rearrangement links TRBV11-3 to TRBJ1-1; TRBD1 is a possible D gene (6 bases). The CDR3 sequence is 13 residues long. The V end lost 5 bases, the J end lost 5 bases, and 12 bases lay between the germline ends. CDR1 and CDR2 (germline): SGHNT, YENEEA. CDR3 sequence (DNA): TGTGCCAGCAGCACTGAGGGGGGGACTGAAGCTTTCTTT. Protein: CASSTEGGTEAFF.

A single count supports this clone. This rearrangement joins TRBV5-1 to TRBJ1-1; D is uncertain. Germline CDR1 reads SGHRS; CDR2 reads YFSETQ. Trimming left V 0 bases short and J 2 bases short, with 5 bases between. The CDR3 loop spans 13 amino acids. The DNA for the CDR3 is TGCGCCAGCAGCTTGGGGCATAACACTGAAGCTTTCTTT. This encodes CASSLGHNTEAFF.

The chain uses TRBV19 and TRBJ2-2; 7 bases are shared with TRBD1. With V trimmed by 5 bases and J by 3 bases, 12 bases remained unmatched. CDR1 is LNHDA and CDR2 is SQIVND in the germline V gene (reference sequence). CDR3 length: 17 amino acids. CDR3 coding DNA: TGTGCCAGTAGTCCACATTTCCCGGGACAGTACACCGGGGAGCTGTTTTTT. This gives the protein CASSPHFPGQYTGELFF.